The 18 T cell receptor beta chains reported below all come from one sample, sequenced in a study of T cell responses to AZD1222 COVID-19 vaccine. Generated by immunoSEQ multiplex PCR, the TCRdb table keeps only in-frame clones and is missing some. Altogether 150,000 to 180,000 clones are present, roughly 90% being singletons, with the ten largest covering approximately 19%. The input for sequencing was peripheral blood, taken on day 0 of AZD1222 vaccination. These receptor sequences come from an adult in good health.

This rearrangement joins TRBV12-3 or TRBV12-4 to TRBJ1-2; TRBD1 matches 8 bases. The trim removed 7 bases at V and 6 bases at J, leaving 7 bases unmatched. This CDR3 has 13 residues. The DNA of the CDR3 is TGTGCCAGCACCATGGACAGGGTGCATGGCTACACCTTC. Translating it yields CASTMDRVHGYTF.

J is TRBJ1-3 and V is TRBV28; no clear D gene. V gave up 5 bases and J gave up 0 bases, with 8 bases separating them. Germline loops: CDR1 MDHEN, CDR2 SYDVKM. The CDR3 totals 14 residues. CDR3 bases: TGTGCCAGCAGTATGCTAGCCTCTGGAAACACCATATATTTT. It specifies CASSMLASGNTIYF. Looking up the rest from reference TRBV28 and TRBJ1-3 gives the full variable domain: DVKVTQSSRYLVKRTGEKVFLECVQDMDHENMFWYRQDPGLGLRLIYFSYDVKMKEKGDIPEGYSVSREKKERFSLILESASTNQTSMYLCASSMLASGNTIYFGEGSWLTVV.

The gene calls are TRBV18 and TRBJ2-7; D unresolved. Deletions cut 2 bases from V and 6 bases from J, with 5 bases between. CDR3 length equals 11 residues. Germline V gene lookup returns CDR1 KGHSH and CDR2 LQKENI. The chain's CDR3 is CASSPKGEQYF. The DNA for the CDR3 is TGTGCCAGCTCACCAAAGGGCGAGCAGTACTTC. Full variable domain (outside the CDR3, taken from reference TRBV18 and TRBJ2-7): NAGVMQNPRHLVRRRGQEARLRCSPMKGHSHVYWYRQLPEEGLKFMVYLQKENIIDESGMPKERFSAEFPKEGPSILRIQQVVRGDSAAYFCASSPKGEQYFGPGTRLTVT.

The chain couples TRBV19 to TRBJ1-1; D is possibly TRBD1 (6 bases). There are 15 residues in the CDR3. Germline CDR1 and CDR2: LNHDA and SQIVND (reference sequence). V lost 5 bases and J lost 1, with 14 bases in between. The chain's CDR3 is CASSFLGQSNTEAFF. The CDR3 region has the DNA TGTGCCAGTAGTTTCCTCGGACAGTCGAACACTGAAGCTTTCTTT.

The chain links TRBV24-1 to TRBJ2-3, with D uncertain. The CDR3 is 11 residues long. CDR1 KGHDR and CDR2 SFDVKD come from the germline V gene. The ends were cut back, 9 bases at V and 1 base at J, with 4 bases in the middle. The CDR3, as DNA: TGTGCCACCGGACGCACAGATACGCAGTATTTT. The encoded protein is CATGRTDTQYF.

The genes are TRBV5-4 and TRBJ1-2; no clear D. Germline CDR1 reads SGHNT; CDR2 reads YYREEE (reference sequence). CDR3 size: 14 residues. The germline V and J ends were trimmed by 0 bases and 4 bases, with 10 bases remaining between them. The CDR3 here is CASSLVGLGYGYTF. In nucleotides, the CDR3 is TGTGCCAGCAGCTTGGTGGGCCTCGGCTATGGCTACACCTTC.

This sequence joins TRBV4-3 and TRBJ1-6, with D unresolved. There are 15 residues in the CDR3. Trimming took 0 bases from V and 6 from J, leaving 9 bases between them. Per the germline V gene, CDR1 is LGHNA and CDR2 is YSLEER. The CDR3 loop is CASSQDVGPNSPLHF. CDR3 coding DNA: TGCGCCAGCAGCCAAGATGTAGGGCCTAATTCACCCCTCCACTTT.

At least ten counts were recorded for this clone. This rearrangement joins TRBV10-1 to TRBJ1-1, with 7 bases identical to TRBD1. The CDR3 is made up of 18 amino acids. Germline V gene sequence: CDR1 WNHNN, CDR2 SYGVQD (reference sequence). Trimming removed 2 bases from V and 1 base from J; junction bases left unmatched: 13. The chain's CDR3 is CASSEGGIGGPGNTEAFF. The CDR3 DNA is TGCGCCAGCAGTGAGGGGGGAATAGGGGGCCCGGGGAACACTGAAGCTTTCTTT.

The V gene is TRBV29-1, the J gene TRBJ1-2, with no clear D. The CDR3 spans 10 residues. Germline V CDR1 and CDR2: SQVTM, ANQGSEA. V was pared by 7 bases and J by 10 bases, with 13 bases between. CDR3 sequence reads: CSAGSGHYTF. The CDR3 region has the DNA TGCAGCGCTGGGAGCGGGCACTACACCTTC. The full variable domain, with the rest looked up from reference TRBV29-1 and TRBJ1-2, is SAVISQKPSRDICQRGTSLTIQCQVDSQVTMMFWYRQQPGQSLTLIATANQGSEATYESGFVIDKFPISRPNLTFSTLTVSNMSPEDSSIYLCSAGSGHYTFGSGTRLTVV.

This sequence joins TRBV28 and TRBJ1-4; 10 nucleotides agree with TRBD1. The CDR3 runs 15 residues. With 4 bases clipped from V and 8 bases from J, the junction kept 7 bases outside the gene matches. Germline assignment: CDR1 MDHEN and CDR2 SYDVKM. This CDR3 reads CASSSTGTGVEKLFF. The CDR3 nucleotides are TGTGCCAGCAGTTCGACCGGGACAGGGGTCGAAAAACTGTTTTTT.

The V call is TRBV2, the J call TRBJ2-1, with a weak D call TRBD2 (6 bases). Trimming removed 4 bases from V and 7 bases from J, with 14 bases in between. The CDR3 is 14 amino acids. Germline loops: CDR1 SNHLY, CDR2 FYNNEI. The DNA for the CDR3 is TGTGCCAGCAGTGTGGAGGGGCACGTAAATGAGCAGTTCTTC. This gives the protein CASSVEGHVNEQFF.

The rearrangement uses TRBV12-3 or TRBV12-4 and TRBJ2-3; unclear D gene. The CDR3 sequence is 13 residues long. V was trimmed by 5 bases and J by 0 bases, leaving 6 bases between them. The chain's CDR3 is CASSRSSTDTQYF. CDR3 in DNA: TGTGCCAGCAGTAGATCTAGCACAGATACGCAGTATTTT.

For the CDR3, the DNA is TGTGCCAGTAGTATCCGTGCCGGCAACTCTGGAAACACCATATATTTT. Its translation: CASSIRAGNSGNTIYF. V is TRBV19 and J is TRBJ1-3, with D unresolved. With 3 bases removed from V and 0 bases from J, the gap between germline ends came to 12 bases. This CDR3 contains 16 residues. Germline lookup yields CDR1 LNHDA and CDR2 SQIVND (reference sequence).

V gene TRBV6-6 combines with J gene TRBJ1-2; D uncertain. Germline V gene sequence: CDR1 MNHNY, CDR2 SVGAGI (reference sequence). The CDR3 runs 13 residues. The germline V and J ends were trimmed by 6 bases and 4 bases, with 12 bases remaining between them. CDR3 region: CASSTDGSYGYTF. As DNA, the CDR3 is TGTGCCAGCAGCACAGACGGCTCCTATGGCTACACCTTC.

J is TRBJ1-3 and V is TRBV3-1 (or the pseudogene TRBV3-2); D is undetermined. There are 16 residues in the CDR3. The germline V gene encodes CDR1 LGHDT and CDR2 YNNKEL (reference sequence). Trimming removed 4 bases from V and 0 bases from J, with 13 bases in between. CDR3: CASSRRRGSSGNTIYF. The CDR3 DNA reads as TGTGCCAGCAGCCGCCGTCGGGGTTCCTCTGGAAACACCATATATTTT.

This chain links TRBV18 with TRBJ2-2; 9 nucleotides agree with TRBD1. The CDR3 has 15 residues. V trimming: 2 bases; J trimming: 7 bases; junction bases outside the gene matches: 5. Germline lookup yields CDR1 KGHSH and CDR2 LQKENI. The CDR3 nucleotides are TGTGCCAGCTCACCAAGGACAGGGGAGAGCGGGGAGCTGTTTTTT. Translation: CASSPRTGESGELFF.

The V gene is TRBV6-5, the J gene TRBJ2-7; D perhaps matches TRBD2 (6 bases). Between the trimmed V and J ends, which lost 6 bases and 4 bases, there was a span of 13 bases. The germline CDR1 and CDR2 sequences are MNHEY and SVGAGI. This CDR3 region has 13 residues. The CDR3 sequence is CASSLGGPYEQYF. For the CDR3, the DNA is TGTGCCAGCAGCCTCGGGGGACCGTACGAGCAGTACTTC.

The chain has TRBV7-3 and TRBJ2-2; D not certain. The CDR3 sequence is 14 residues long. The germline gives CDR1 SGHTA, CDR2 FQGTGA. V lost 2 bases and J lost 5, with 9 bases in between. Written as DNA, the CDR3 is TGTGCCAGCAGCTTAGGCTTAGGGACCGGGGAGCTGTTTTTT. Its protein product is CASSLGLGTGELFF.